Below, one T cell receptor beta chain is given with its context. How the authors handled the data: Cell counts per sample came from amplifying reference gene primers. The data were produced by immunoSEQ multiplex PCR, yet TCRdb's version contains in-frame clones alone and is incomplete. The D gene and trimming were derived from the DNA, and the V and J assignments and clone size from that table. The sample lists roughly 240,000 clones, less than 85% occurring once. These data come from a study of blood T cell repertoires in COVID-19. Study-wide background: Acute and convalescent COVID-19 specimens originated in the United States, Italy and Spain. In each case, the material was cDNA or gDNA derived from T cells, B-cell-depleted T cells, or PBMCs.

V was clipped by 12 bases and J by 4 bases; unmatched bases: 11. The CDR3 totals 15 residues. Per germline, CDR1 KGHDR and CDR2 SFDVKD. The TCR sequence derives from a man aged 55 to 70 who had recovered from COVID-19. Specimen: peripheral blood. The V gene is TRBV24-1, the J gene TRBJ2-2; TRBD1 aligns across 9 bases. The CDR3 DNA reads as TGTGCCTCCGGCGCGGGACAGGGACTCACCGGGGAGCTGTTTTTT. Its translation is CASGAGQGLTGELFF.